The text below deals with one TCR beta chain. Preparation of the TCRbeta library was carried out with unique molecular identifiers. TCRdb re-analysed the PCR reads in MiXCR, keeping a single row per CDR3 protein. The table lists a few hundred thousand distinct CDR3 sequences, approximately 9.6% of them singletons, with about 9.4% in the top ten. The data are from a study of T-cell reconstitution after alpha-beta-depleted transplantation in children. V shed 0 bases and J shed 7 bases, with 14 bases lying between them. This CDR3 region has 15 residues. The germline CDR1 and CDR2 sequences are SGHRS and YFSETQ.

The V gene is TRBV5-1, the J gene TRBJ2-1, with D perhaps being TRBD1 or TRBD2 (5 bases each). This clonotype was sampled from a human donor who donated a stem cell graft to a child with SCID. Sequencing used PBMCs from the stem cell graft donor, obtained from the stem cell graft. The CDR3 region is CASSLGGAGKNEQFF. For the CDR3, the DNA is TGCGCCAGCAGCTTGGGGGGCGCGGGTAAAAATGAGCAGTTCTTC.